In this sample, the clone carrying this T cell receptor (beta chain) is medium-sized. TCRdb processed the RT-PCR reads anew with MiXCR; each CDR3 protein has one entry. The sample comprises about 3,800 distinct CDR3 sequences, 30% to 40% of which are singletons, and around 4.7% rests with the top ten. V was clipped by 3 bases and J by 6 bases, with 14 bases between them. There are 14 residues in the CDR3. Germline values: CDR1 SGHTA, CDR2 FQGNSA. Sequences were obtained from memory CD4+ T cells from salivary gland. The chain carries TRBV7-2 and TRBJ1-1, with no clear D. The sequence was obtained from a female donor with primary Sjogren's syndrome. The CDR3 DNA follows: TGTGCCAGCAGCTTTTTGAGGGATAGGTCTGAAGCTTTCTTT. As protein: CASSFLRDRSEAFF. The full variable domain, completed using reference TRBV7-2 and TRBJ1-1, is GAGVSQSPSNKVTEKGKDVELRCDPISGHTALYWYRQSLGQGLEFLIYFQGNSAPDKSGLPSDRFSAERTGGSVSTLTIQRTQQEDSAVYLCASSFLRDRSEAFFGQGTRLTVV.